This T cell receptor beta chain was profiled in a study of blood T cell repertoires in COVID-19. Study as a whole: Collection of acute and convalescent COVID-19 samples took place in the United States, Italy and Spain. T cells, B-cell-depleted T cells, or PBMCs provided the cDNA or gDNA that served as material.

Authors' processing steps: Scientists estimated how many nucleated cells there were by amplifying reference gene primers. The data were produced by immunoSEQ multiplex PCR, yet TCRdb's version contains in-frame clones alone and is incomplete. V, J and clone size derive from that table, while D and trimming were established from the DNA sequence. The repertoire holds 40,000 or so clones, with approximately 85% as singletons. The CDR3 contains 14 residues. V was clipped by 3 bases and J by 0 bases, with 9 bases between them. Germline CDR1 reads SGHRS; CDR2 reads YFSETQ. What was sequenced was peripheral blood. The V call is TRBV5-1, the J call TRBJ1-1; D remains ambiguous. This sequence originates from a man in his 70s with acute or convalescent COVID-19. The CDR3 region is CASSSTGMNTEAFF. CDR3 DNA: TGCGCCAGCAGCTCCACGGGAATGAACACTGAAGCTTTCTTT.